The present T cell receptor beta chain was sequenced within a study of blood T cell repertoires in COVID-19. Study background: Some COVID-19 samples were acute and others convalescent; all came from the United States, Italy and Spain.

Original analysis: For nucleated cells, counts were estimated from reference gene primer amplification. Assay used: immunoSEQ multiplex PCR; TCRdb lists only in-frame clones, some missing. That table is the source of V, J and clone size, and D and trimming were worked out from the DNA. The top ten clones hold about 2.3% of a sample with approximately 390,000 clones, approximately 89% of them seen once. The CDR3 has 16 amino acids. Trimming stripped 2 bases from V and 7 bases from J, with 15 bases between. CDR1 is KGHSH, CDR2 LQKENI, per germline. The TCR sequence derives from a woman aged 55 to 70 with COVID-19, enrolled during active disease. This chain joins TRBV18 and TRBJ1-6; no clear D gene. Material for sequencing was peripheral blood. The CDR3 reads CASSPDTGRRNSPLHF. CDR3 DNA: TGTGCCAGCTCACCAGACACCGGGAGGCGAAATTCACCCCTCCACTTT.